This is a list of T cell receptor beta chains from one sample in a study of human T cells and chemical hapten exposure. TCRdb re-analysed the RACE reads in MiXCR, keeping a single row per CDR3 protein. This table holds some 200,000 distinct CDR3 sequences, 30% found once. Specimen: whole blood, collected in connection with sensitization to the hapten diphenylcyclopropenone (DPC). The receptor source for this set is a woman in her twenties or thirties with alopecia areata. Some clones in this sample may be carry-over from other donors' samples. Each CDR3 is given with its conserved first and last residue. The D gene is left open where the match is weak. Clone size is shown for a subset of rows, as once, few, many or a class of expanded clone.

TRBJ2-1 TRBV29-1 once NA TGCAGCGCTCTTCTGGTCGGGAGTGGTGAGCAGTTCTTC CSALLVGSGEQFF
TRBJ2-5 TRBV6-2/TRBV6-3 NA NA TGTGCCAGCAGTTACCTGGTTGGGACCCAGTACTTC CASSYLVGTQYF
TRBJ1-2 TRBV2 NA TRBD1 TGTGCCACCGGGTCAGGGGGGTATGGCTACACCTTC CATGSGGYGYTF
TRBJ1-4 TRBV5-1 few NA TGCGCCAGCAGCTTGAAGGGGTTTGATGAAAAACTGTTTTTT CASSLKGFDEKLFF
TRBJ1-5 TRBV4-1 NA NA TGCGCCAGCAGCCAAGAGTCCCGACAGCCCCAGCATTTT CASSQESRQPQHF
TRBJ1-5 TRBV11-2 NA TRBD1 TGTGCCAGCAGCCGGGACACAGGGGTTAATCAGCCCCAGCATTTT CASSRDTGVNQPQHF
TRBJ2-5 TRBV29-1 few TRBD1 TGCAGCGTCCACAACAGGGGTCGTAAGGAGACCCAGTACTTC CSVHNRGRKETQYF
TRBJ1-5 TRBV20-1 NA NA TGCAGTGCTAATGCAGTCGGCCGAGACAATCAGCCCCAGCATTTT CSANAVGRDNQPQHF
TRBJ2-7 TRBV20-1 few NA TGCAGTGCTACACTCGGGACGGCGGGCTACGAGCAGTACTTC CSATLGTAGYEQYF
TRBJ2-5 TRBV5-5 NA NA TGTGCCAGCAGCCCGCTAGGCGGGAAGGAGACCCAGTACTTC CASSPLGGKETQYF
TRBJ2-1 TRBV4-2 few TRBD2 TGTGCCAGCAGCCCCGAGAGCGGGGGGGCCAATGAGCAGTTCTTC CASSPESGGANEQFF
TRBJ2-7 TRBV4-3 few NA TGCGCCAGCAGCCAAGATAGAGGGGGATACGAGCAGTACTTC CASSQDRGGYEQYF
TRBJ1-6 TRBV25-1 NA NA TGTGCCAGCAGGACCGAGGGAGGCGGGAATTCACCCCTCCACTTT CASRTEGGGNSPLHF
TRBJ2-1 TRBV24-1 NA NA TGTGCCACCAGTGACACCCCTCCACTAGTTAATGGAGACAATGAGCAGTTCTTC CATSDTPPLVNGDNEQFF
TRBJ1-6 TRBV7-2 few NA TGTGCCACCAACCCTGGGGGCAGTGCTGGTCGGCAGTTAAATTCACCCCTCCACTTT CATNPGGSAGRQLNSPLHF
TRBJ1-1 TRBV20-1 NA NA TGCAGTGCTAGACCACCGATATTGAACACTGAAGCTTTCTTT CSARPPILNTEAFF
TRBJ2-1 TRBV20-1 NA TRBD2 TGCAGTGCTAGGGGCGGCAGAGGGACTATGTCCTACAATGAGCAGTTCTTC CSARGGRGTMSYNEQFF
TRBJ2-2 TRBV9 few TRBD1 TGTGCCAGCAGCGGACGGACAGGGGCGAACACCGGGGAGCTGTTTTTT CASSGRTGANTGELFF
TRBJ2-3 TRBV29-1 NA TRBD2 TGCAGCGGATCCGCGGCGGGGGGGACGCAGTATTTT CSGSAAGGTQYF
TRBJ2-1 TRBV28 NA NA TGTGCCAGCACCACACCAGCCTTCGGCTACAATGAGCAGTTCTTC CASTTPAFGYNEQFF
TRBJ2-6 TRBV29-1 few NA TGCAGCGTTGTTTCAAGTCAGGGGTTTTCTGGGGCCAACGTCCTGACTTTC CSVVSSQGFSGANVLTF
TRBJ2-7 TRBV20-1 NA NA TGCAGTGTTCCCTTGAACTACGAGCAGTACTTC CSVPLNYEQYF
TRBJ2-5 TRBV28 NA TRBD2 TGTGCCAGCAGTTCCCCGCTAGCGGGGGGATTCCAAGAGACCCAGTACTTC CASSSPLAGGFQETQYF
TRBJ2-1 TRBV5-1 NA TRBD2 TGCGCCAGCAGCTTAACTAGCGGGAGGCCCAGCTCCTACAATGAGCAGTTCTTC CASSLTSGRPSSYNEQFF
TRBJ2-5 TRBV5-1 NA NA TGCGCCAGCAGTTCCGGGACACGGGGTGAGGCCCAGTACTTC CASSSGTRGEAQYF
TRBJ2-2 TRBV28 few TRBD1 TGTGCCAGTAAAACAGGGGGCACCGGGGAGCTGTTTTTT CASKTGGTGELFF
TRBJ1-2 TRBV28 few NA TGTGCCAGCAGTTTAGTGCCGGGGGCCACTAACTATGGCTACACCTTC CASSLVPGATNYGYTF
TRBJ2-5 TRBV5-1 NA TRBD1 TGCGCCAGCAGCTCCGGGACAGGGGTACCAGAGACCCAGTACTTC CASSSGTGVPETQYF
TRBJ2-1 TRBV29-1 NA TRBD2 TGCAGCGTTAGCGGGAGGGCCGAGAATGAGCAGTTCTTC CSVSGRAENEQFF
TRBJ1-2 TRBV3-1 NA TRBD1 TGTGCTAGCGGGGGGACAGCTGGCTACACCTTC CASGGTAGYTF
TRBJ1-2 TRBV28 NA TRBD1 TGTGCCAGCAGAGCCGGGACAGGGGCGTCCTATGGCTACACCTTC CASRAGTGASYGYTF
TRBJ1-1 TRBV6-2/TRBV6-3 NA NA TGTGCCAGCAGTTACACATACGCGAACACTGAAGCTTTCTTT CASSYTYANTEAFF
TRBJ1-1 TRBV20-1 few NA TGCAGTGCTAGAGTCCCCCTGGGTGTGACTGAAGCTTTCTTT CSARVPLGVTEAFF
TRBJ2-1 TRBV29-1 NA TRBD2 TGCAGCGTTGGGACTAGCGGAATCAATGAGCAGTTCTTC CSVGTSGINEQFF
TRBJ1-2 TRBV27 NA NA TGTGCCAGCAGTTTAACCAAACTACGCGGGGGCTACACCTTC CASSLTKLRGGYTF
TRBJ1-1 TRBV4-3 NA TRBD1 TGCGCCAGCAGCCAAGAGGGGACAGGGAACACTGAAGCTTTCTTT CASSQEGTGNTEAFF
TRBJ1-4 TRBV15 few NA TGTGCCACCAGCAGAGGGTTAGGGATTTCTAATGAAAAACTGTTTTTT CATSRGLGISNEKLFF
TRBJ1-4 TRBV18 few NA TGTGCCAGCGCGAACCGGGACCTTGATGGAAAACTGTTTTTT CASANRDLDGKLFF
TRBJ1-2 TRBV28 once NA TGTGCCAGCAGTTTTCGATACTCAAACTCTTTCTATGGCTACACCTTC CASSFRYSNSFYGYTF
TRBJ2-5 TRBV29-1 many TRBD1 TGCAGCGTTGAGGGACAGGGAGTGGGCGAGACCCAGTACTTC CSVEGQGVGETQYF
TRBJ2-3 TRBV7-9 NA NA TGTGCCAGCAGCATGAGATTTCGGGGTACAGATACGCAGTATTTT CASSMRFRGTDTQYF
TRBJ2-5 TRBV28 NA NA TGTGCCAGCAGCTGGAAGCCTAAAGAGACCCAGTACTTC CASSWKPKETQYF
TRBJ1-1 TRBV29-1 NA NA TGCAGCGTGCTATTCTTCCTGAACACTGAAGCTTTCTTT CSVLFFLNTEAFF
TRBJ2-7 TRBV29-1 few NA TGCAGCGTTGAAGATAAAGAATACGAGCAGTACTTC CSVEDKEYEQYF
TRBJ1-6 TRBV27 few NA TGTGCCAGCAGTTTATCGATGGAGGCGGATTCACCCCTCCACTTT CASSLSMEADSPLHF
TRBJ2-1 TRBV28 NA NA TGTGCCAGCAGTTTCCCCTGGAATGAGCAGTTCTTC CASSFPWNEQFF
TRBJ1-5 TRBV28 many NA TGTGCCAGCAGTCAGCCCGACCCCCGGGTTGGTAAGCCCCAGCATTTT CASSQPDPRVGKPQHF
TRBJ2-3 TRBV5-6 NA NA TGTGCCAGCAGCGGATGGAGCACAGATACGCAGTATTTT CASSGWSTDTQYF
TRBJ2-2 TRBV4-3 NA TRBD2 TGCGCCAGCAGCCGGAGCGGGGGGGCCTCCGGGGAGCTGTTTTTT CASSRSGGASGELFF
TRBJ2-1 TRBV11-2 few NA TGTGCCAGCAGCTTAGATCTGGTGAATGAGCAGTTCTTC CASSLDLVNEQFF
TRBJ2-3 TRBV11-2 few NA TGTGCCAGCAGCTTACTCTTCGGGAGCGTCGGGACAGATACGCAGTATTTT CASSLLFGSVGTDTQYF
TRBJ2-7 TRBV29-1 NA TRBD1 TGCAGCGTTGCTATCCCAGGGGGCTTGTACGAGCAGTACTTC CSVAIPGGLYEQYF
TRBJ1-1 TRBV20-1 few TRBD1 TGCAGTGCTTCCGGGACAGCGTATGAAGCTTTCTTT CSASGTAYEAFF
TRBJ1-6 TRBV9 NA TRBD1 TGTGCCAGCAGCGTGGGACAGCGGAATTCACCCCTCCACTTT CASSVGQRNSPLHF
TRBJ2-5 TRBV18 NA NA TGTGCCAGCTCACCGAGGGGGGAGACCCAGTACTTC CASSPRGETQYF
TRBJ1-1 TRBV7-9 few NA TGTGCCAGCAGCTTAGGAGTTGAGGACACTGAAGCTTTCTTT CASSLGVEDTEAFF
TRBJ1-2 TRBV20-1 few NA TGCAGTGTACCGGGCACTTCAGGGAACTATGGCTACACCTTC CSVPGTSGNYGYTF
TRBJ2-1 TRBV7-9 NA TRBD2 TGTGCCAGCAGCCATGCGGGAGGCCATGAGCAGTTCTTC CASSHAGGHEQFF
TRBJ2-6 TRBV12-3/TRBV12-4 few NA TGTGCCAGCAGTTTAACGGGGTCTGGGGCCAACGTCCTGACTTTC CASSLTGSGANVLTF